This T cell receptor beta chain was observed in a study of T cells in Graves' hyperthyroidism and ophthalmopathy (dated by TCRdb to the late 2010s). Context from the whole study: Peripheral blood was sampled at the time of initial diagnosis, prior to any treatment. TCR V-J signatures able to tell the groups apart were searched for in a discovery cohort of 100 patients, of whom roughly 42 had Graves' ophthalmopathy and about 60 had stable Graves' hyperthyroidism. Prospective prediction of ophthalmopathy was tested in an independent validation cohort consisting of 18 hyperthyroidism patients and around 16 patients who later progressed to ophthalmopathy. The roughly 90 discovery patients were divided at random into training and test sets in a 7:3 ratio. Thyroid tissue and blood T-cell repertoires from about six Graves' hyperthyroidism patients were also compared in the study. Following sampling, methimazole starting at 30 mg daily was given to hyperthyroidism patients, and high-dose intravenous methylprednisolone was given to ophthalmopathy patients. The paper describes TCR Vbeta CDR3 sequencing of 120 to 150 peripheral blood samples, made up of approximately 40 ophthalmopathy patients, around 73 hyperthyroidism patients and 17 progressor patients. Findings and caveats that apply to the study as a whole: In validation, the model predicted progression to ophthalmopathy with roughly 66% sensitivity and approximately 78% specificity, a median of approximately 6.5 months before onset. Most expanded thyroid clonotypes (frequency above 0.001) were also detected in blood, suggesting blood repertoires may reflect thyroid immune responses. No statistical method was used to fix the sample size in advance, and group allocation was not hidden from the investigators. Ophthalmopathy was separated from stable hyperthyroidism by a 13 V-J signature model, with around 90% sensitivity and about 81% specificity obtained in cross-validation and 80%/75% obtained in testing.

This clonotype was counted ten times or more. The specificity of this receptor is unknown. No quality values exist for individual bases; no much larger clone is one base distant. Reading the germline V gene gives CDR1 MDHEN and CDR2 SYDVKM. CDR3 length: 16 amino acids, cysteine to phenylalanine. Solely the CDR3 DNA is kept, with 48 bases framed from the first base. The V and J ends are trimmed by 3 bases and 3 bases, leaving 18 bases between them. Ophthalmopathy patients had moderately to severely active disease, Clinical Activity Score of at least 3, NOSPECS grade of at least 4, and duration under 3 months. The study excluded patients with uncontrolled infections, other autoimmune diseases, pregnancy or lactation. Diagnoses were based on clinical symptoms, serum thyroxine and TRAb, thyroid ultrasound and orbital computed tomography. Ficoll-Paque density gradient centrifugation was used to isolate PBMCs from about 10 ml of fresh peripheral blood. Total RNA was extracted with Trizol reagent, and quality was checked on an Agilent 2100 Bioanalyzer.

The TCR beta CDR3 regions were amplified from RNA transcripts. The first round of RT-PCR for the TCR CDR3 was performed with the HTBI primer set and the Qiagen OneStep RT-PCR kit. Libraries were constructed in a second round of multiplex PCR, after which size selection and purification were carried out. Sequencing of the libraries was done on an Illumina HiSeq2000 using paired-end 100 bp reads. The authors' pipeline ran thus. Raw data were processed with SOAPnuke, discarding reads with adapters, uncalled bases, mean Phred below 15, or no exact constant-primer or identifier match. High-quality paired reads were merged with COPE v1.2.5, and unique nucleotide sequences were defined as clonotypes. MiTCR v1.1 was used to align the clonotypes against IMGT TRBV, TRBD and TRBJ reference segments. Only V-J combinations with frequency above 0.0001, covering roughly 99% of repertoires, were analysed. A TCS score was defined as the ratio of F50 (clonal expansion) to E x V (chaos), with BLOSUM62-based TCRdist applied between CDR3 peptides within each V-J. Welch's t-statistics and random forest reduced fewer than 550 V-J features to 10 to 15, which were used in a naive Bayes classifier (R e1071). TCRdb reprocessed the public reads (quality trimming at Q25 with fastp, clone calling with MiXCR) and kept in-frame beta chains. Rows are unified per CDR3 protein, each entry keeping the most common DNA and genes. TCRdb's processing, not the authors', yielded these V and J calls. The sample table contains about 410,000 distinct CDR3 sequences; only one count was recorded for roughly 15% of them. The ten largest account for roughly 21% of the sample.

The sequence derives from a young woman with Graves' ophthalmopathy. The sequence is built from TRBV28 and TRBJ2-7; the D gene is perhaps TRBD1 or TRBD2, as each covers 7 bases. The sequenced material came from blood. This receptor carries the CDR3 CASSLGQGGGVYEQYF. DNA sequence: TGTGCCAGCAGTTTGGGTCAGGGGGGGGGTGTCTACGAGCAGTACTTC.